The present T cell receptor beta chain was sequenced within a study of CXCR3-negative and CXCR3-positive naive CD8 T cells. Germline V gene lookup returns CDR1 MNHEY and CDR2 SVGAGI. This CDR3 is 17 amino acids long. UMI-labeled TRB cDNA libraries were prepared by 5' RACE. No DNA is given; TCRdb re-called the 5' RACE reads and lists each CDR3 protein once. The sample's table shows about 45,000 distinct CDR3 sequences. Study-wide points: CXCR3-positive naive cells had TRB CDR3s that were more hydrophobic than CXCR3-negative naive cells had.

A remark on this clonotype: Its antigen is unknown.

The rearrangement joins TRBV6-5 to TRBJ2-7; checking the TCRdb D call of TRBD1 is not possible without DNA. The sample was naive CXCR3- CD8+ T cells from blood. Subset: CD45RO-CCR7+CD27+CD95- naive CD8+ T cells lacking CXCR3 (TNR3-). This clonotype was obtained from a human donor in good health. Some clones in this sample may be carry-over from other donors' samples. The chain's CDR3 is CASSYSGQGYVLREQYF.